The entry that follows covers one T cell receptor beta chain sequence. Its antigen remains undetermined. No base quality information exists; no much larger clone differs at one position. For sequencing, an Illumina NovaSeq 6000 was employed. TCR cDNA was made using 5'RACE template switching, a step that added a universal primer site and unique molecular identifiers. Priming of cDNA synthesis was performed from both the TCR alpha and TCR beta constant segments. Libraries were amplified in two PCR steps, with sample barcodes and sequencing adapters added in the second step. Sequencing of libraries was performed on Illumina HiSeq 2500 (2x100 bp) or NovaSeq (2x150 bp). As for how the authors treated the data: Reads were demultiplexed and collapsed into UMI consensus sequences with MIGEC, and V(D)J alignment was performed with MiXCR. Vaccine-responding clonotypes were identified with edgeR using replicate PBMC samples, with FDR below 0.01 and a log2 fold change above 5 up to day 15 being required. Each bulk clonotype received a CD4 or CD8 identity based on whether the sequenced CD4 or CD8 repertoire contained that clonotype at higher abundance. TCRdb ran its own pipeline on the public reads, namely fastp trimming at Q25 and MiXCR clone calling, and kept in-frame beta chains. Each CDR3 protein gets just one entry, which takes the most common genes and DNA from the rows behind it. These V and J calls originate from TCRdb's pipeline instead of the authors' own analysis. The sample data list about 340,000 distinct CDR3 sequences, and roughly an eighth of these were observed just once. 3.2% of the sample comes from the top ten.

The treatment or condition label on this specimen signifies: live attenuated yellow fever vaccine strain. PBMCs were isolated from peripheral blood using a standard Ficoll-Paque protocol. Dynabeads CD4 and CD8 positive selection kits were used to isolate the CD4 and CD8 T-cell fractions. TriZol was used to extract RNA from bulk PBMCs, CD4 and CD8 fractions, and dextramer-positive and dextramer-negative fractions. The sample belongs to a study of T cells after yellow fever vaccination (dated by TCRdb to between 2019 and 2020). With respect to the entire study: Libraries from fractions with low cell numbers were prepared with the SMART-Seq v4 Ultra Low Input RNA kit. Bulk TCR alpha and beta repertoires were sequenced longitudinally to track T-cell clones before and after primary and booster YFV17D yellow fever vaccination. Blood was drawn at multiple timepoints before and after primary and secondary immunization, with bulk PBMC replicates and cell subsets isolated. Two healthy male donors made up the cohort, one aged 18 to 29 years and the other aged 30 to 40 years.

The germline V gene encodes CDR1 SGHRS and CDR2 YFSETQ. From the cysteine up to the phenylalanine, the CDR3 has a length of 13 residues. Only the CDR3 region is kept as DNA, spanning 39 bases read in frame from base 1. V is reduced by 4 bases and J by 5 bases, leaving a spacing of 12 bases between them. Points the paper makes about the study in general: The secondary T-cell response was weaker than the primary response but faster, peaking on day 5 instead of day 15. Because only two donors were included in the study, the extent to which the findings can be generalized is limited. After the booster, most of the clones that had expanded following primary vaccination were detected again (96% of CD4 and 88% of CD8), which suggests that memory was broadly maintained. A small share of clonotypes was detected in both CD4 and CD8 compartments, with the overlap likely arising from convergent recombination. Computational filtering was needed because FACS-sorted repertoires could contain abundant contaminating clonotypes from the bulk population.

The chain is made from TRBV5-1 and TRBJ2-5; TRBD2 is a possible D gene, resting on 5 matching bases. The sequences come from CD4+ T cells sorted from PBMCs, collected 15 days after the yellow fever booster vaccination. The TCR sequence derives from a man between 18 and 35 years old who received the YFV17D yellow fever vaccine. The CDR3 region reads CASSSGIGETQYF. The DNA reads as follows: TGCGCCAGCAGCAGCGGAATTGGCGAGACCCAGTACTTC.